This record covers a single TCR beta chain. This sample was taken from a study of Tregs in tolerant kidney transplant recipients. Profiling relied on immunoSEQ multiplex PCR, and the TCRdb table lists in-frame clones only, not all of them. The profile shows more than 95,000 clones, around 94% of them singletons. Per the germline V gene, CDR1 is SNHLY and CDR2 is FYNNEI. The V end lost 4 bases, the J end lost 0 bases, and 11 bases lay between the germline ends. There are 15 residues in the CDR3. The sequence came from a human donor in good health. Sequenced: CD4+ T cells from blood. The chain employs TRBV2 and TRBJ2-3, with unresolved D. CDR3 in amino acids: CASSGESASTDTQYF. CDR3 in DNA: TGTGCCAGCAGTGGCGAAAGTGCTAGCACAGATACGCAGTATTTT.